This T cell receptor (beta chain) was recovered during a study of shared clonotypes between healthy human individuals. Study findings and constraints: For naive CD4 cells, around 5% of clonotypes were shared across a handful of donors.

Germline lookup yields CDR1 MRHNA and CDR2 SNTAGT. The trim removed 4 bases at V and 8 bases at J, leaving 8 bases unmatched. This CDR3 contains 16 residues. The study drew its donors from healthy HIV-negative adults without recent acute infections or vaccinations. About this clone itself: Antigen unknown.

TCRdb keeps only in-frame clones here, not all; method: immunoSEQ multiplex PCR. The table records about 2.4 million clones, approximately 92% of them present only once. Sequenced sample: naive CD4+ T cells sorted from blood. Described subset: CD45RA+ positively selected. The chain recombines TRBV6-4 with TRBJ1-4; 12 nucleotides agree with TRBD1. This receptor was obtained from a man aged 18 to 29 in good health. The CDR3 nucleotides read TGTGCCAGCAGTGTCACGGGACAGGGGGCAGGAGAAAAACTGTTTTTT. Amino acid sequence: CASSVTGQGAGEKLFF.